What follows are 2 T cell receptor beta chains derived from one specimen sequenced in a study of cytomegalovirus exposure and HLA in healthy donors. Use of 60 Vbeta and 13 Jbeta primers characterized the PCR. Clones were read by immunoSEQ multiplex PCR, and TCRdb kept only the in-frame ones, dropping some. The table includes about 140,000 clones, 80% detected once. The sequencing input was PBMCs. These receptors originate from a man aged 25 to 40 in good health and CMV-seronegative.

The genes are TRBV5-1 and TRBJ1-2; D gene unclear. The V end lost 1 base, the J end lost 2 bases, and 9 bases lay between the germline ends. Per the germline V gene, CDR1 is SGHRS and CDR2 is YFSETQ. The CDR3 contains 14 residues. CDR3 nucleotide sequence: TGCGCCAGCAGCTTGACCATCAGGAACTATGGCTACACCTTC. This codes for CASSLTIRNYGYTF.

This clone was counted once. This rearrangement joins TRBV11-2 to TRBJ1-5; D ambiguous. CDR3 length equals 13 residues. V was clipped by 1 base and J by 7 bases, with 8 bases between them. Germline V lookup: CDR1 SGHAT, CDR2 FQNNGV. The CDR3 nucleotides read TGTGCCAGCAGCTTAGGCCGAGGGCAGCCCCAGCATTTT. Encoded protein: CASSLGRGQPQHF.